This T cell receptor (beta chain) was observed in a study of shared clonotypes between healthy human individuals. General study results and limits: Memory subsets had estimated richness that was generally smaller than that of naive subsets. The represented genetic and exposure-history diversity was limited by the small number of donors.

Remarks on this clone: Its antigen is currently unknown.

Sequenced by immunoSEQ multiplex PCR; TCRdb stores in-frame clones only, minus some. The repertoire consists of 1,500,000 or so clones, with about 98.5% occurring once and the leading ten covering about 0.34%. Germline values: CDR1 SGHVS, CDR2 FQNEAQ. This CDR3 region has 14 residues. The V end lost 0 bases, the J end lost 6 bases, and 8 bases lay between the germline ends. The chain has TRBV7-8 and TRBJ1-4; D is unresolved. The sequence was collected from a man younger than 45 in good health. Material for sequencing was naive CD4+ T cells sorted from blood. The subset denotes: CD45RA+ positively selected. In DNA form, the CDR3 reads TGTGCCAGCAGCTTAGCGTACGGGGATGAAAAACTGTTTTTT. Its protein is CASSLAYGDEKLFF.